This TCR beta chain comes out of a study of Tregs in tolerant kidney transplant recipients. Findings of the study overall: Findings come from small patient numbers and require larger validation.

This table comes from immunoSEQ multiplex PCR, and its TCRdb copy is limited to in-frame clones, with some not included. This sample carries roughly 48,000 clones, with 0.85% going to the ten biggest clones. As regards this clone: Antigen specificity is unknown. The read ends 3 residues before the CDR3 terminus; that terminus is restored from the germline J gene.

The CDR3 is 15 amino acids. Unmatched junction bases numbered 7, after V lost 3 bases and J lost 7 bases. CDR1 is DFQATT and CDR2 is SNEGSKA in the germline V gene (reference sequence). Here the sequenced sample was CD4+ T cells from blood, taken before the transplant. The clonotype originates from a human donor who received a combined kidney and bone marrow transplant. This chain joins TRBV20-1 and TRBJ2-1; TRBD2 agrees at 12 bases. The DNA read from the CDR3 is TGCAGTGCTAGTCCCTCCGGACTAGCGGGGAATGAG. Amino acids: CSASPSGLAGNE. The full CDR3 protein reads CSASPSGLAGNEQFF.